This T cell receptor beta chain was recovered during a study of T cell responses to AZD1222 COVID-19 vaccine. Overall study findings and caveats: White British people made up most donors, females outnumbered males, and clonal diversity was possibly underestimated. Elevations in Spike-specific TCR breadth and depth followed administration of two AZD1222 doses.

This table comes from immunoSEQ multiplex PCR, and its TCRdb copy is limited to in-frame clones, with some not included. The table has more than 140,000 clones, 70% to 90% seen once. Points on this clone: Its antigen is unknown.

This CDR3 is built from 17 residues. The germline V gene has CDR1 SEHNR and CDR2 FQNEAQ (reference sequence). V was pared by 5 bases and J by 7 bases, with 15 bases of the junction left unmatched. This specimen was peripheral blood, taken on day 0 of MenACWY control vaccination. This receptor was identified in an adult in good health. The chain is built from TRBV7-9 and TRBJ2-5; 11 bases line up with TRBD2. The CDR3, as DNA: TGTGCCAGCAGCCCAGAGGCTGGGACTAGCGGCCCTCGGACCCAGTACTTC. Translation gives CASSPEAGTSGPRTQYF.